This T cell receptor (beta chain) was sequenced for a study of blood T cell repertoires in COVID-19 (dated by TCRdb to about 2020). Describing the broader study: Collaborator samples came from the United States, Italy and Spain and covered acute and convalescent phases of COVID-19. Nearly every sample came with metadata listing a de-identified subject ID, COVID-19 status, age in years and sex. Samples were obtained from the ongoing ImmuneRACE study (first 160 participants) and from about 1,300 subjects provided by 6 global collaborators. The prospective study material was composed of cDNA or gDNA derived from T cells, B-cell-depleted T cells, or PBMCs. Subjects who had been exposed to COVID-19, were actively infected with it, or had recovered from it provided the deeply sampled blood TCRbeta repertoires that made up the dataset. A freely available public database, intended as a resource for researchers studying the immune response to SARS-CoV-2, is where the repertoires were released. Where HLA class I and class II types were available, the types were taken from metadata supplied by the sample provider, not from assay-based typing. General study outcomes and caveats: The quantity of clinical and demographic metadata differed by source and by participant and was supplied without curation.

Each collaborating institution followed its own protocols to collect whole blood in K2EDTA tubes. Collaborator samples were shipped for TCRbeta analysis as frozen whole blood, isolated PBMCs, or DNA extracted from either sample type. TCRbeta CDR3 regions were amplified from genomic DNA using the immunoSEQ Assay, a bias-controlled multiplex PCR. From the authors' description of their analysis: Nucleated cell counts per sample were estimated from amplification of reference gene primers within the assay. To quantify the absolute abundance of each unique TCRbeta CDR3 rearrangement, sequence reads were collapsed and filtered. For each sample, productive Simpson clonality was calculated by taking the square root of Simpson's diversity index across productive rearrangements. TCRdb's version of the immuneACCESS table is confined to in-frame rearrangements and falls short of the full clone set. An unresolved V gene accounts for under half of the shortfall where checked; the remainder is of unknown origin. V and J calls and clone size are as listed in that table; D and trimming were resolved from the DNA. The sample table lists 80,000 to 95,000 clones, about 84% of them with a count of one. The top ten clonotypes cover around 25% of the sample.

Regarding this clone: Its antigen specificity is not known. Base-call qualities are not available, and no considerably larger clone is one nucleotide away.

CDR1 SEHNR and CDR2 FQNEAQ are derived from the germline V gene (reference sequence). There are 13 amino acids in the CDR3, from cysteine to phenylalanine inclusive. The DNA shown is the 39-base CDR3, in frame from base 1. V is clipped by 2 bases and J by 3 bases, and the sequence between their germline boundaries is 7 bases long. Sequencing used peripheral blood. The rearranged chain carries TRBV7-9 and TRBJ1-2; too little of a D gene remains to name it. This sequence originates from an elderly man with active or convalescent COVID-19. The CDR3 protein is CASSLSRDYGYTF. Here is the DNA: TGTGCCAGCAGCTTAAGTCGGGACTATGGCTACACCTTC.